The present TCR beta chain was sequenced within a study of OX40 agonist ivuxolimab in advanced cancers. Sequencing was performed with immunoSEQ multiplex PCR; in TCRdb, only in-frame clones are kept and a portion is missing. The data contain 7,000 or so clones, roughly 77% of them seen just once; the ten biggest clones take up 25% to 30%. The TCR comes from an adult with an advanced solid tumor such as melanoma, head and neck, liver or kidney cancer. The sequencing here drew on CD4+ or CD8+ T cells sorted from blood, taken in a trial of the OX40 agonist ivuxolimab.

CDR3 sequence: CASSDSYSNQPQHF. Written as DNA, the CDR3 is TGTGCCAGCAGTGACAGTTATAGCAATCAGCCCCAGCATTTT. The J gene is TRBJ1-5, the V gene TRBV2; D gene unclear. The CDR3 consists of 14 residues. The V end lost 3 bases, the J end lost 0 bases, and 6 bases lay between the germline ends. Germline CDR1 is SNHLY and CDR2 is FYNNEI.